What follows describes a single T cell receptor (beta chain). TCRdb re-analyzed the 5' RACE reads; it lists each CDR3 protein once, without DNA. The sample includes some 450,000 distinct CDR3 sequences. In germline, CDR1 is MNHEY, CDR2 SVGEGT. The CDR3 is 14 residues long. This entry is derived from a study of T cells expressing NK-cell markers. This TCR was recovered from a woman between 18 and 70 years old in good health. The rearrangement joins TRBV6-2 or TRBV6-3 to TRBJ2-7. The sample comprised blood T cells: a sorted CD56 or NKG2C T cell subset, CD4+ or CD8+ T cells, or bulk PBMC T cells (not recorded which). The CDR3: CASSYFGGSYEQYF.